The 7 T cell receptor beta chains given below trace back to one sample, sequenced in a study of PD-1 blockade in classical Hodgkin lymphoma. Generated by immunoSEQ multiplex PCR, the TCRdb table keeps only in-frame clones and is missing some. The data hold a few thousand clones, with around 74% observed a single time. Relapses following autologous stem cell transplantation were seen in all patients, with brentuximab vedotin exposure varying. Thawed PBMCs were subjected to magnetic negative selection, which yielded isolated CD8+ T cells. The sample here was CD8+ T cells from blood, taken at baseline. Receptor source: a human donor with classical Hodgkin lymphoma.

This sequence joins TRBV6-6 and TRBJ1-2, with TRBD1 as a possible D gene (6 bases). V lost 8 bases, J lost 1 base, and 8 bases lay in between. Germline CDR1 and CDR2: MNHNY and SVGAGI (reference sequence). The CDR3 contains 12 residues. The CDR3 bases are TGTGCCAGCCGACAGGATAACTATGGCTACACCTTC. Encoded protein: CASRQDNYGYTF.

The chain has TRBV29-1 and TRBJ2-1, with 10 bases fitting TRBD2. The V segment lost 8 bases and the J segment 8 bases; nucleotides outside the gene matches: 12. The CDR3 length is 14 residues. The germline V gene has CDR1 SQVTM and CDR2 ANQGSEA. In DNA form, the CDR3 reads TGCAGCACCCCCGTAGCGGGGGGTACGTATGAGCAGTTCTTC. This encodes CSTPVAGGTYEQFF.

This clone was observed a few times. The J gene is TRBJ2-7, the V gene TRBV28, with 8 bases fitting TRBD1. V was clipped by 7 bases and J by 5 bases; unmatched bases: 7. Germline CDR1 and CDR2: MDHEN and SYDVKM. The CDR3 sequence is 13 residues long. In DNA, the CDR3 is TGTGCCAGCACCGTGACAGGGGTCGACGAGCAGTACTTC. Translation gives CASTVTGVDEQYF.

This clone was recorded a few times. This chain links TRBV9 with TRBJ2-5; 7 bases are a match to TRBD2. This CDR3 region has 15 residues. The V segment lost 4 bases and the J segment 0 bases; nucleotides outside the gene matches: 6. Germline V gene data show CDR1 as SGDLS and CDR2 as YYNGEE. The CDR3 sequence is CASSPGGSDQETQYF. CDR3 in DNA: TGTGCCAGCAGCCCGGGGGGTAGCGACCAAGAGACCCAGTACTTC.

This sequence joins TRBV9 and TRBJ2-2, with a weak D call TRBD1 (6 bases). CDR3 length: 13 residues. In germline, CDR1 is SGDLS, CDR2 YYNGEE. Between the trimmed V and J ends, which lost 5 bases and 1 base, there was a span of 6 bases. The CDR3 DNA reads TGTGCCAGCAGACAGGGGAACACCGGGGAGCTGTTTTTT. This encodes CASRQGNTGELFF.

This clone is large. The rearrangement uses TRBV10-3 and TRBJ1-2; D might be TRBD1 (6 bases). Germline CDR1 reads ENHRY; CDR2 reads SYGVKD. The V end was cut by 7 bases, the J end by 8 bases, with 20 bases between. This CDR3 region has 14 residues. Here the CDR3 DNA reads TGTGCCATCAATCCCGGGACACAATTGGGGGGCTACACCTTC. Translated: CAINPGTQLGGYTF.

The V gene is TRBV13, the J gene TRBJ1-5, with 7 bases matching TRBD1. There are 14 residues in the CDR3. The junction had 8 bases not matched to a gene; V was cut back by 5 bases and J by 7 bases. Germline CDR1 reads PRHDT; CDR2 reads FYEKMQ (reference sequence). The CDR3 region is CASSVQGTRQPQHF. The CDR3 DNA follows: TGTGCCAGCAGCGTACAGGGGACGCGGCAGCCCCAGCATTTT. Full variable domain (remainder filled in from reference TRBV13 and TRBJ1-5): AAGVIQSPRHLIKEKRETATLKCYPIPRHDTVYWYQQGPGQDPQFLISFYEKMQSDKGSIPDRFSAQQFSDYHSELNMSSLELGDSALYFCASSVQGTRQPQHFGDGTRLSIL.